The 22 T cell receptor beta chains given below trace back to one sample, sequenced in a study of blood T cell repertoires in COVID-19. This table comes from immunoSEQ multiplex PCR, and its TCRdb copy is limited to in-frame clones, with some not included. The sample lists 50,000 to 60,000 clones; roughly 85% were seen once. The sample taken for sequencing was peripheral blood. Receptor source: a human donor in a cohort sampled during active or convalescent COVID-19.

This rearrangement joins TRBV5-6 to TRBJ2-5; 11 bases line up with TRBD2. The trim removed 4 bases at V and 3 bases at J, leaving 5 bases unmatched. The germline gives CDR1 SGHDT, CDR2 YYEEEE. CDR3 size: 15 residues. Here the CDR3 reads CASSHSGGAKETQYF. CDR3 bases: TGTGCCAGCAGCCATAGCGGGGGGGCCAAAGAGACCCAGTACTTC. Drawing the rest from reference TRBV5-6 and TRBJ2-5, the complete variable domain is DAGVTQSPTHLIKTRGQQVTLRCSPKSGHDTVSWYQQALGQGPQFIFQYYEEEERQRGNFPDRFSGHQFPNYSSELNVNALLLGDSALYLCASSHSGGAKETQYFGPGTRLLVL.

V usage is TRBV4-1 and J usage is TRBJ2-2, with 14 bases matching TRBD2. The CDR3 is made up of 18 amino acids. The germline CDR1 and CDR2 sequences are MGHRA and YSYEKL. The ends lost 5 bases at V and 0 bases at J; junction bases unmatched: 5. The CDR3 DNA reads as TGCGCCAGCAGCAAAGGGACTAGCGGGGGCCCGAACACCGGGGAGCTGTTTTTT. Its translation: CASSKGTSGGPNTGELFF.

The CDR3 loop is CASSDSERGGGGYEQYF. The CDR3 DNA is TGTGCCAGCAGTGACTCAGAGCGGGGGGGAGGTGGCTACGAGCAGTACTTC. This chain joins TRBV6-4 and TRBJ2-7, with TRBD2 identical over 10 bases. V shed 0 bases, J shed 3 bases, and the junction held 8 bases outside the gene matches. Germline CDR1 and CDR2: MRHNA and SNTAGT. CDR3 length: 17 amino acids.

The chain couples TRBV11-3 to TRBJ1-2; 8 bases are shared with TRBD1. V gave up 5 bases and J gave up 8 bases; unmatched junction bases: 19. CDR3 length: 17 amino acids. Germline V gene sequence: CDR1 SGHNT, CDR2 YENEEA. In nucleotides, the CDR3 is TGTGCCAGCAGCCGTCCGTGGGGCCACCAGGGGGCAGAGGGCTACACCTTC. This codes for CASSRPWGHQGAEGYTF.

The CDR3 DNA is TGTGCCAGCAGCCAAGCACCGGGACAGGGGCCAGAGACCCAGTACTTC. This encodes CASSQAPGQGPETQYF. V is TRBV3-1 (or the pseudogene TRBV3-2) and J is TRBJ2-5, with 10 bases lining up with TRBD1. Germline lookup yields CDR1 LGHDT and CDR2 YNNKEL (reference sequence). Germline trimming cut 1 base from V and 4 bases from J; bases unmatched to any gene: 6. CDR3 length equals 16 residues.

This clone has just one count. The chain combines TRBV14 with TRBJ2-4; TRBD2 is a possible D gene (5 bases). The germline gives CDR1 SGHDN, CDR2 FVKESK. V shed 3 bases and J shed 1 base, with 19 bases lying between them. CDR3 length: 18 amino acids. The CDR3 DNA reads as TGTGCCAGCAGCCACGCCGGCCGGGGTCCACGGGCCAAAAACATTCAGTACTTC. Translating gives CASSHAGRGPRAKNIQYF.

This clone was seen only once. This chain links TRBV6-5 with TRBJ1-2; 7 bases agree with TRBD1. Per germline, CDR1 MNHEY and CDR2 SVGAGI. The CDR3 totals 11 residues. The V segment lost 6 bases and the J segment 7 bases; nucleotides outside the gene matches: 2. The CDR3 region is CASSQGVGYTF. CDR3 sequence (DNA): TGTGCCAGCAGCCAGGGGGTTGGCTACACCTTC.

As concerns this clone: The sample has other DNA sequences that encode this CDR3 too. The V gene is TRBV5-1, the J gene TRBJ2-5; the match to TRBD2 covers 9 bases. Germline V gene data show CDR1 as SGHRS and CDR2 as YFSETQ. The junction had 8 bases not matched to a gene; V was cut back by 4 bases and J by 4 bases. CDR3 length: 15 amino acids. This CDR3 reads CASSLGAGGPETQYF. In DNA, the CDR3 is TGCGCCAGCAGCCTAGGAGCGGGGGGCCCAGAGACCCAGTACTTC. The entire variable domain, with the rest obtained from reference TRBV5-1 and TRBJ2-5, is as follows: KAGVTQTPRYLIKTRGQQVTLSCSPISGHRSVSWYQQTPGQGLQFLFEYFSETQRNKGNFPGRFSGRQFSNSRSEMNVSTLELGDSALYLCASSLGAGGPETQYFGPGTRLLVL.

This clone was counted once. The V call is TRBV28, the J call TRBJ2-7; 12 bases align to TRBD1. The ends lost 6 bases at V and 6 bases at J; junction bases unmatched: 6. Germline V gene data show CDR1 as MDHEN and CDR2 as SYDVKM. The CDR3 totals 14 residues. As DNA, the CDR3 is TGTGCCAGCAGACCGGGACAGGGGGCTAGCGAGCAGTACTTC. Translated, it gives CASRPGQGASEQYF.

The V call is TRBV5-5, the J call TRBJ1-4; the D is unclear. The CDR3 length is 14 residues. V was cut by 0 bases and J by 6 bases, with 9 bases left in between. Germline V gives CDR1 SGHKS, CDR2 YYEKEE (reference sequence). CDR3 in DNA: TGTGCCAGCAGCTTGGCTCACCAGGATGAAAAACTGTTTTTT. It yields the protein CASSLAHQDEKLFF.

The rearrangement joins TRBV4-2 to TRBJ2-2, with 7 nucleotides matching TRBD2. This CDR3 is 15 amino acids long. Germline CDR1 is LGHNA and CDR2 is YNFKEQ. The J segment lost 4 bases and the V segment lost 0 bases, leaving 2 bases of the junction unmatched. The CDR3, as DNA: TGTGCCAGCAGCCAAGAGGTAGCGGGCACCGGGGAGCTGTTTTTT. Translated: CASSQEVAGTGELFF.

This clone was found a few times. The chain is built from TRBV19 and TRBJ2-1; 10 bases line up with TRBD2. The CDR3 covers 14 residues. The J segment lost 3 bases and the V segment lost 9 bases, leaving 5 bases of the junction unmatched. Germline CDR1 and CDR2: LNHDA and SQIVND (reference sequence). CDR3 sequence: CARGLAGDYNEQFF. In DNA, the CDR3 is TGTGCCAGGGGGCTAGCGGGGGACTACAATGAGCAGTTCTTC.

V usage is TRBV5-1 and J usage is TRBJ1-1; 8 bases align to TRBD1. V lost 8 bases to trimming and J lost 5 bases; unmatched junction nucleotides: 5. Germline-derived CDR1 and CDR2 are SGHRS and YFSETQ. The CDR3 totals 12 residues. In DNA form, the CDR3 reads TGCGCCAGTGGACAGGGAGAAACTGAAGCTTTCTTT. It specifies CASGQGETEAFF. Full variable domain (outside the CDR3, taken from reference TRBV5-1 and TRBJ1-1): KAGVTQTPRYLIKTRGQQVTLSCSPISGHRSVSWYQQTPGQGLQFLFEYFSETQRNKGNFPGRFSGRQFSNSRSEMNVSTLELGDSALYLCASGQGETEAFFGQGTRLTVV.

The chain carries TRBV5-4 and TRBJ2-2; TRBD1 agrees at 10 bases. V was pared by 1 base and J by 6 bases, with 3 bases of the junction left unmatched. The CDR3 has 15 residues. Germline lookup yields CDR1 SGHNT and CDR2 YYREEE (reference sequence). CDR3 nucleotide sequence: TGTGCCAGCAGCTTGAGAGACAGGGGGCCCGGGGAGCTGTTTTTT. Protein: CASSLRDRGPGELFF.

The rearrangement uses TRBV7-2 and TRBJ1-5; D is perhaps TRBD1 (5 bases). The CDR3 contains 16 residues. V gave up 3 bases and J gave up 2 bases, with 14 bases separating them. The germline V gene encodes CDR1 SGHTA and CDR2 FQGNSA. CDR3 sequence: CASSLRGNDGNQPQHF. CDR3 nucleotide sequence: TGTGCCAGCAGCTTGCGGGGGAATGACGGCAATCAGCCCCAGCATTTT.

The chain is built from TRBV7-9 and TRBJ1-1, with TRBD1 identical over 9 bases. Germline loops: CDR1 SEHNR, CDR2 FQNEAQ (reference sequence). CDR3 length equals 12 residues. V was clipped by 1 base and J by 9 bases; unmatched bases: 0. This CDR3 is CASSLDRGQAFF. CDR3 bases: TGTGCCAGCAGCTTAGACAGGGGGCAAGCTTTCTTT.

The chain uses TRBV2 and TRBJ1-2; D ambiguous. V was trimmed by 2 bases and J by 7 bases, leaving 5 bases between them. The CDR3 is 11 residues long. Germline V gene data show CDR1 as SNHLY and CDR2 as FYNNEI. CDR3 sequence reads: CASSEYSGYTF. CDR3 nucleotides: TGTGCCAGCAGTGAATACAGTGGCTACACCTTC.

This clone was counted a few times. This chain links TRBV30 with TRBJ2-7; 7 positions agree with TRBD1. With V trimmed by 4 bases and J by 5 bases, 8 bases remained unmatched. The CDR3 runs to 13 residues. The germline V gene has CDR1 GTSNPN and CDR2 SVGIG (reference sequence). CDR3 DNA: TGTGCCTGGAACTTAGGGGGCGTAAACGAGCAGTACTTC. The encoded protein is CAWNLGGVNEQYF.

The V gene is TRBV19, the J gene TRBJ1-5; TRBD1 matches at 9 bases. The CDR3 extends over 18 amino acids. The ends lost 8 bases at V and 0 bases at J; junction bases unmatched: 14. CDR1 and CDR2 (germline): LNHDA, SQIVND (reference sequence). CDR3 sequence (DNA): TGTGCCAGTCGATCTCCGGGACAGGGATCTTATAGCAATCAGCCCCAGCATTTT. Its protein product is CASRSPGQGSYSNQPQHF. Using reference TRBV19 and TRBJ1-5 for the parts outside the CDR3, the full variable domain is DGGITQSPKYLFRKEGQNVTLSCEQNLNHDAMYWYRQDPGQGLRLIYYSQIVNDFQKGDIAEGYSVSREKKESFPLTVTSAQKNPTAFYLCASRSPGQGSYSNQPQHFGDGTRLSIL.

This clone was seen once. V and J are TRBV7-2 and TRBJ1-2; weak D call: TRBD1 (5 bases). The CDR3 length is 15 residues. With 1 base removed from V and 2 bases from J, the gap between germline ends came to 11 bases. Germline V gene data show CDR1 as SGHTA and CDR2 as FQGNSA. CDR3 bases: TGTGCCAGCAGCTTAGGTGGGGCACAAAACTATGGCTACACCTTC. Its protein product is CASSLGGAQNYGYTF.

The chain has TRBV19 and TRBJ1-5; 8 nucleotides agree with TRBD1. This CDR3 is built from 14 residues. Germline V gene lookup returns CDR1 LNHDA and CDR2 SQIVND (reference sequence). V trimming: 7 bases; J trimming: 4 bases; junction bases outside the gene matches: 6. The chain's CDR3 is CASTLTGENQPQHF. The CDR3 nucleotides read TGTGCCAGTACCCTGACAGGGGAGAATCAGCCCCAGCATTTT.

The chain recombines TRBV9 with TRBJ2-1; 8 bases are shared with TRBD2. With V trimmed by 3 bases and J by 6 bases, 5 bases remained unmatched. Germline V gene data show CDR1 as SGDLS and CDR2 as YYNGEE. This CDR3 spans 14 amino acids. CDR3 in amino acids: CASSAGTRANEQFF. Here the CDR3 DNA reads TGTGCCAGCAGCGCCGGGACTAGAGCCAATGAGCAGTTCTTC.